This T cell receptor beta chain emerged from a study of T cells after yellow fever vaccination. Overall study results and limits: Shared CD4/CD8 clonotypes were a small share, likely from convergent recombination. The study re-detected most primary-vaccination clones after the booster (approximately 96% CD4, roughly 88% CD8).

Via MiXCR, TCRdb re-called the 5' RACE reads, giving one row per CDR3 protein. Of just under 600,000 distinct CDR3 sequences detected, roughly 12% appear once; the ten largest clones hold around 15%. The CDR3 is made up of 14 amino acids. Germline V gene data show CDR1 as KGHSH and CDR2 as LQKENI. J gave up 3 bases and V 2 bases, and 1 base lay outside the gene matches. This clonotype was found a few times. Its antigen is not identified. J is TRBJ2-7 and V is TRBV18; TRBD2 agrees at 10 bases. The sample here was PBMCs, taken on the day of the yellow fever booster vaccination. The TCR was taken from a young man who received the YFV17D yellow fever vaccine. CDR3 sequence reads: CASSPKREGYEQYF. CDR3 coding DNA: TGTGCCAGCTCACCAAAGCGGGAGGGCTACGAGCAGTACTTC.